Presented here are 18 T cell receptor beta chains from one specimen sequenced in a study of molecular identifiers for immune sequencing clone quantification. TCRdb called the PCR reads again in MiXCR, with one record for every CDR3 protein. Among about 500,000 distinct CDR3 sequences listed, about 26% were seen once. The sample comprised naive CD8+ T cells from blood, with Jurkat cell RNA spiked in. Subset given: FACS-sorted CD8+CD4-CCR7+CD45RA+ naive T cells. Every receptor here comes from a human donor in good health. Some libraries in this study had Jurkat cell RNA spiked in.

In the case of this clonotype: Because the CDR3 is missing its conserved closing phenylalanine or tryptophan, this is likely a read error. This chain joins TRBV28 and TRBJ2-5, with a tentative D call TRBD2 (5 bases). Per the germline V gene, CDR1 is MDHEN and CDR2 is SYDVKM. This CDR3 region has 14 residues. Trimming pared 7 bases from V and 4 bases from J, leaving 16 bases between. CDR3 residues: CASTPGSSGETQYY. The CDR3 bases are TGTGCCAGCACTCCGGGGAGTTCGGGAGAGACCCAGTACTAC.

This clonotype has just a few counts. The V gene is TRBV25-1, the J gene TRBJ2-7, with 7 bases aligning to TRBD1. The germline V gene encodes CDR1 MGHDK and CDR2 SYGVNS. V shed 5 bases, J shed 3 bases, and the junction held 4 bases outside the gene matches. This CDR3 is built from 13 residues. The CDR3 DNA reads as TGTGCCAGCAGTCCAGGGGGATACTACGAGCAGTACTTC. Protein sequence: CASSPGGYYEQYF.

This clonotype was counted between two and nine times. The rearrangement joins TRBV20-1 to TRBJ1-5; the D gene is possibly TRBD1 (6 bases). V lost 0 bases to trimming and J lost 0 bases, with 12 bases between them. The CDR3 has 16 amino acids. The germline CDR1 and CDR2 sequences are DFQATT and SNEGSKA (reference sequence). CDR3 nucleotide sequence: TGCAGTGCTAGAGATCGAGGGGGTTTTAGCAATCAGCCCCAGCATTTT. Its protein product is CSARDRGGFSNQPQHF.

A word on this clonotype: This may come from a read error, since a much larger clone is one base off. The chain carries TRBV5-6 and TRBJ1-4; the D is unclear. CDR3 length: 12 amino acids. The germline gives CDR1 SGHDT, CDR2 YYEEEE. The CDR3, as DNA: TGTGGCAGCAGCCTGACTGATGAAAAACTGTTTTTT. Amino acids: CGSSLTDEKLFF. The variable domain in full, completed from reference TRBV5-6 and TRBJ1-4, reads DAGVTQSPTHLIKTRGQQVTLRCSPKSGHDTVSWYQQALGQGPQFIFQYYEEEERQRGNFPDRFSGHQFPNYSSELNVNALLLGDSALYLCGSSLTDEKLFFGSGTQLSVL.

As to this clonotype: Being one base from a much bigger clone, this may be a read error. The chain uses TRBV6-5 and TRBJ2-1; 8 bases are shared with TRBD1. There are 14 residues in the CDR3. The junction had 5 bases not matched to a gene; V was cut back by 5 bases and J by 5 bases. The germline V gene has CDR1 MNHEY and CDR2 SVGAGI. The DNA of the CDR3 is TGTGCCAGCAGTCCGGACAGGGTCGACAATGAGCAGTTCTTC. Its protein is CASSPDRVDNEQFF.

V is TRBV7-9 and J is TRBJ2-5; no reliable D call. CDR1 and CDR2 from the germline V gene are SEHNR and FQNEAQ (reference sequence). Trimming stripped 5 bases from V and 3 bases from J, with 19 bases between. The CDR3 consists of 16 residues. CDR3 coding DNA: TGTGCCAGCAGCCCCCAAGCCGGGTCTGCGGAAGAGACCCAGTACTTC. This encodes CASSPQAGSAEETQYF.

This clonotype has only one observation. J is TRBJ2-1 and V is TRBV6-5; TRBD2 might be the D (6 bases). The germline CDR1 and CDR2 sequences are MNHEY and SVGAGI. The CDR3 length is 16 residues. Trimming pared 0 bases from V and 7 bases from J, leaving 16 bases between. The CDR3 reads CASSYSSGILGNEQFF. The DNA of the CDR3 is TGTGCCAGCAGTTACTCTAGCGGCATATTGGGGAATGAGCAGTTCTTC.

This clonotype was recorded at least ten times. The rearrangement joins TRBV4-1 to TRBJ2-3; D may be TRBD2 (6 bases). The CDR3 consists of 15 residues. Germline-derived CDR1 and CDR2 are MGHRA and YSYEKL. Trimming took 4 bases from V and 4 from J, leaving 15 bases between them. CDR3 protein: CASSRRLVGSDTQYF. DNA of the CDR3: TGCGCCAGCAGCCGAAGACTAGTAGGATCAGATACGCAGTATTTT.

This clonotype showed up just a few times. The chain has TRBV7-6 and TRBJ2-7, with D uncertain. From germline, CDR1 is SGHVS and CDR2 FNYEAQ. This CDR3 spans 15 amino acids. V was shortened by 5 bases and J by 0 bases, with 14 bases between the two germline ends. CDR3: CASSGRVGHSYEQYF. In DNA form, the CDR3 reads TGTGCCAGCAGCGGGCGAGTGGGTCACTCCTACGAGCAGTACTTC.

The CDR3 nucleotides are TGTGCCAGTAGTGGTCAAGCGGGAGGAGGTGCGCAGTTCTTC. Protein product: CASSGQAGGGAQFF. V usage is TRBV19 and J usage is TRBJ2-1, with 9 bases matching TRBD2. V lost 5 bases and J lost 12; bases outside the gene matches: 11. Germline loops: CDR1 LNHDA, CDR2 SQIVND (reference sequence). The CDR3 is made up of 14 amino acids.

In the case of this clonotype: Because the CDR3 is missing its conserved closing phenylalanine or tryptophan, this is likely a read error. V and J are TRBV28 and TRBJ2-7; D perhaps matches TRBD1 (5 bases). The germline V and J ends were trimmed by 6 bases and 4 bases, with 10 bases remaining between them. This CDR3 has 12 amino acids. Germline-derived CDR1 and CDR2 are MDHEN and SYDVKM. DNA of the CDR3: TGTGCCAGCAGCTCGGACAATTACGAGCAGTACCTC. Protein sequence: CASSSDNYEQYL.

This sequence joins TRBV12-3 or TRBV12-4 and TRBJ1-5; D is undetermined. The CDR3 totals 14 residues. The V and J ends lost 2 bases and 7 bases respectively, with 12 bases between them. CDR3 sequence (DNA): TGTGCCAGCAGTTTATCGGACGACCCCCAGCCCCAGCATTTT. This encodes CASSLSDDPQPQHF.

J is TRBJ2-5 and V is TRBV11-2, with a weak D call TRBD2 (5 bases). V gave up 2 bases and J gave up 7 bases, with 17 bases separating them. There are 15 residues in the CDR3. Germline V gene sequence: CDR1 SGHAT, CDR2 FQNNGV. The CDR3 sequence: CASSLRVVSAGTQYF. The CDR3 DNA is TGTGCCAGCAGCTTAAGGGTCGTTTCGGCGGGGACCCAGTACTTC.

The genes are TRBV7-9 and TRBJ2-7; 7 nucleotides agree with TRBD2. Germline CDR1 reads SEHNR; CDR2 reads FQNEAQ (reference sequence). This CDR3 spans 14 amino acids. V was pared by 8 bases and J by 2 bases, with 9 bases of the junction left unmatched. CDR3 coding DNA: TGTGCCAGCGGGGGTCTAGCGGCACCCTACGAGCAGTACTTC. It yields the protein CASGGLAAPYEQYF.

With respect to this clonotype: Given a much more abundant clone one base away, this may be a read error. This chain joins TRBV12-3 or TRBV12-4 and TRBJ2-4; 7 nucleotides match TRBD1. V was clipped by 6 bases and J by 12 bases; unmatched bases: 11. The CDR3 consists of 13 residues. The CDR3 bases are TGTGCCAGCAGGCTTGCTTACGGACAGGCTCAGTACTTC. This translates into CASRLAYGQAQYF.

Ten or more counts support this clonotype. This chain connects TRBV2 to TRBJ2-2, with a tentative D call TRBD1 (5 bases). The CDR3 loop spans 15 amino acids. From germline, CDR1 is SNHLY and CDR2 FYNNEI. V shed 2 bases and J shed 6 bases, with 13 bases lying between them. The CDR3 spells CASSEYDSPSGELFF. The CDR3 DNA is TGTGCCAGCAGTGAATATGACAGCCCTTCCGGGGAGCTGTTTTTT.

A note on this clonotype: A junction end diverges from the germline sequence, so it may reflect a read error. The chain links TRBV6-1 to TRBJ2-7, with D perhaps given as TRBD1 or TRBD2 (7 bases each). Germline V gene lookup returns CDR1 MNHNS and CDR2 SASEGT. The CDR3 runs 15 residues. Written as DNA, the CDR3 is TGTGCCAGCAGCCCCCGGGGAGGGGGCTCCAACGAGCAGTACTTC. Amino acids: CASSPRGGGSNEQYF.

Worth noting for this clonotype: Its ends do not fully match the called genes, so a read error is possible. The V call is TRBV5-1, the J call TRBJ2-3; 13 bases match TRBD2. Germline CDR1 reads SGHRS; CDR2 reads YFSETQ. The CDR3 has 17 residues. The CDR3 bases are TGCGCCCGCAGCTCCAGGACTAGCGGGAGAATGGCAGATACGCAGTATTTT. Amino acid sequence: CARSSRTSGRMADTQYF.